This T cell receptor (beta chain) was recovered during a study of T cells after somatic rescue of genetic block. Measured with immunoSEQ multiplex PCR; TCRdb has only the in-frame clones, and not every one. This repertoire shows under 150,000 clones, around nine tenths found once; its top ten account for 1.4%. The CDR3 covers 14 residues. The V gene's germline CDR1 is MRHNA and CDR2 SNTAGT. V lost 4 bases to trimming and J lost 0 bases, with 8 bases between them. This TCR came from a woman aged 18-29 years. The source material was peripheral blood mononuclear cells (PBMCs). The rearrangement links TRBV6-4 to TRBJ2-3, with a possible D match to TRBD1 (5 bases). The CDR3 DNA sequence: TGTGCCAGCAGTGTAGGGGTTAGCACAGATACGCAGTATTTT. It is translated as CASSVGVSTDTQYF.